This T cell receptor beta chain was documented in a study of T cell responses to AZD1222 COVID-19 vaccine. Study-level findings and limits: Clonal diversity may have been underestimated in mostly white British donors. At 160-218 and 743-854, vaccine-associated CD4 TCRs were dominant, and they spanned spike. Without day 14 samples, only post-peak T cell repertoires were studied.

Measured with immunoSEQ multiplex PCR; TCRdb has only the in-frame clones, and not every one. Counted here are about 140,000 clones, roughly 92% occurring once; the ten biggest clones make up 3% to 4.5%. The CDR3 is 15 residues long. V lost 7 bases, J lost 3 bases, and 10 bases stayed unmatched. The V gene's germline CDR1 is SNHLY and CDR2 FYNNEI. About this clone: Its matching antigen is unknown.

Sample: peripheral blood, taken 28 days after the second AZD1222 dose. This TCR derives from an adult who received the AZD1222 COVID-19 vaccine. The genes are TRBV2 and TRBJ1-1; the match to TRBD1 covers 8 bases. The CDR3 nucleotides read TGTGCCAGCAAGGACAGGGACCCCTCTGACACTGAAGCTTTCTTT. Translated, it gives CASKDRDPSDTEAFF.